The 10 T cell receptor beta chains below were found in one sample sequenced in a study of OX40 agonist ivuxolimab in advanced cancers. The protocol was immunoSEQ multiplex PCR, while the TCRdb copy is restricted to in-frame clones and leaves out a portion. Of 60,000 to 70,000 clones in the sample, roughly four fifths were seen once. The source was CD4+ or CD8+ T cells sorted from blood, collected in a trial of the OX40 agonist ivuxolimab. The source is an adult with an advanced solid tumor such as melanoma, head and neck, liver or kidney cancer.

Here the CDR3 DNA reads TGTGCCAGTAGTCGCCCTAGTGCGAACACCGGGGAGCTGTTTTTT. Translation: CASSRPSANTGELFF. This rearrangement joins TRBV19 to TRBJ2-2; D not resolved. The length of the CDR3 is 15 residues. In germline, CDR1 is LNHDA, CDR2 SQIVND (reference sequence). The V gene lost 5 bases and the J gene lost 0 bases, with 10 bases spanning the gap.

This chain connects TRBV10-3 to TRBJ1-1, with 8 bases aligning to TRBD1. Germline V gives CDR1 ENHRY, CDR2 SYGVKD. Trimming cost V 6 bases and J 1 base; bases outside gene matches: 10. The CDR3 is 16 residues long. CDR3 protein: CAISATVGQGNTEAFF. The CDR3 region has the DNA TGTGCCATCAGCGCTACCGTTGGACAGGGGAACACTGAAGCTTTCTTT.

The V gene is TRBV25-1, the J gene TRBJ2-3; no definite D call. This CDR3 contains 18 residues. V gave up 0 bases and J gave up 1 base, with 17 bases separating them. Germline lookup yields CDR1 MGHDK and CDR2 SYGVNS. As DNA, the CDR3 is TGTGCCAGCAGTGAATATCGAGTTGTCCTAGTCGGCACAGATACGCAGTATTTT. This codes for CASSEYRVVLVGTDTQYF.

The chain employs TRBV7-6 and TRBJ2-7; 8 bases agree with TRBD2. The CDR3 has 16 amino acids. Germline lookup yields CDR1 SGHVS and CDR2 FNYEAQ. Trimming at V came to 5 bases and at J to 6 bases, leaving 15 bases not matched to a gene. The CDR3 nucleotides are TGTGCCAGCAGCACTCACAGCGGGAGCACCCCTCCCGAGCAGTACTTC. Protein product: CASSTHSGSTPPEQYF.

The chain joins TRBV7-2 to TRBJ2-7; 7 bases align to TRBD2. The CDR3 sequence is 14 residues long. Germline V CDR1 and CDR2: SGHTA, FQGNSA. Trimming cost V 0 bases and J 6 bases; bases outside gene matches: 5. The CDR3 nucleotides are TGTGCCAGCAGCTTAGCGACGGCTAGCGGCGAGCAGTACTTC. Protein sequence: CASSLATASGEQYF.

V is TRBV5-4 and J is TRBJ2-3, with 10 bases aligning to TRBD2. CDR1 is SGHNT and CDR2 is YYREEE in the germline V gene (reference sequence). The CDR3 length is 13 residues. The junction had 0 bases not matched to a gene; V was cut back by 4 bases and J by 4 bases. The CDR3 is CASSGTSADTQYF. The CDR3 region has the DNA TGTGCCAGCAGCGGGACTAGCGCAGATACGCAGTATTTT.

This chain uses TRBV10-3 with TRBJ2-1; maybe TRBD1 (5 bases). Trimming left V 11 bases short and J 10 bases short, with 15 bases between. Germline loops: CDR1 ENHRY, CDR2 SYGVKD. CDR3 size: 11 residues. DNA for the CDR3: TGTGCCTCCCTCAGGGATTCCGAGCAGTTCTTC. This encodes CASLRDSEQFF.

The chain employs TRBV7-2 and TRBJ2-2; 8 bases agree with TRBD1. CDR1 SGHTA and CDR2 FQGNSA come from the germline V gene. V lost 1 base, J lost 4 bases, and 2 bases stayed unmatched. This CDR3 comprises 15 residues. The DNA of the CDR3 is TGTGCCAGCAGCTTAGGGACAGGGTCCACCGGGGAGCTGTTTTTT. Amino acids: CASSLGTGSTGELFF.

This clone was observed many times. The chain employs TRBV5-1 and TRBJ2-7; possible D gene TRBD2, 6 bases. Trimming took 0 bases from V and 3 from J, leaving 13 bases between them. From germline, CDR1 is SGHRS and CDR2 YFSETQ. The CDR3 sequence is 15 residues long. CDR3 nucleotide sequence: TGCGCCAGCAGCTTGGTAATGGGTAGCGGCTACGAGCAGTACTTC. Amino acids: CASSLVMGSGYEQYF.

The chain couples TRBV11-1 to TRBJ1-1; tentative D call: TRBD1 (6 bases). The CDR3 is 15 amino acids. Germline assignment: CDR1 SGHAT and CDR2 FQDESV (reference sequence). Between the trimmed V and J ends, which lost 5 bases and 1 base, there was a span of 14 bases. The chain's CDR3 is CASSRERTANTEAFF. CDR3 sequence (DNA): TGTGCCAGCAGCAGAGAACGGACAGCGAACACTGAAGCTTTCTTT.